This T cell receptor (beta chain) was profiled in a study of cytomegalovirus exposure and HLA in healthy donors. General study points: Researchers left out some V segments, among them TRBV6-2 and TRBV6-3, as indistinguishable. When a later analysis compared HLA-associated TCR beta chains with equally common others, the HLA-associated chains turned out to be more clonally expanded and to have lower generation probabilities. HLA allele associations emerged for some 16,000 TCR beta sequences in a later analysis, at 0.05 false discovery rate. Most CMV-associated TCR beta chains were later found to appear HLA-restricted.

This PCR relied on a set of 60 Vbeta primers and 13 Jbeta primers. Some clones are missing from TCRdb's copy, which holds only in-frame ones; the method was immunoSEQ multiplex PCR. The data contain about 240,000 clones, about 80% of them singletons. As concerns this clone: Its antigen is not identified.

Germline trimming cut 4 bases from V and 8 bases from J; bases unmatched to any gene: 2. There are 13 residues in the CDR3. Germline-derived CDR1 and CDR2 are LNHDA and SQIVND (reference sequence). This sequence was found in an older woman in good health and CMV-seropositive. This rearrangement joins TRBV19 to TRBJ2-1; 10 positions agree with TRBD2. Sequencing used PBMCs. The chain's CDR3 is CASSKREGYEQFF. DNA of the CDR3: TGTGCCAGTAGTAAGCGGGAGGGCTATGAGCAGTTCTTC.